This T cell receptor (beta chain) was recovered during a study of blood T cell repertoires in COVID-19. Methods used by the authors: Scientists estimated how many nucleated cells there were by amplifying reference gene primers. The data were produced by immunoSEQ multiplex PCR, yet TCRdb's version contains in-frame clones alone and is incomplete. V, J and clone size are taken as reported in that table, and D and trimming were inferred from the DNA itself. The sample records some 57,000 clones, 65% to 90% being singletons. CDR1 SGHTA and CDR2 FQGNSA come from the germline V gene. The CDR3 has 15 residues. V dropped 3 bases and J dropped 7; count of bases not matched to a gene: 7.

The V gene is TRBV7-2, the J gene TRBJ2-1, with 9 bases aligning to TRBD1. The source is a human donor in a cohort sampled during active COVID-19. Source material: peripheral blood. The CDR3 reads CASSLDRGPTNEQFF. The CDR3 DNA is TGTGCCAGCAGCTTGGACAGGGGCCCAACGAATGAGCAGTTCTTC.